This entry describes one TCR beta chain. This receptor's antigen is unknown. No base qualities exist here, and no much larger clone lies one base off it. V is shortened by 6 bases, J by 7 bases, and the region joining them spans 24 bases. Per the germline V gene, MNHEY is the CDR1 and SVGEGT is the CDR2. Spanning cysteine to phenylalanine, the CDR3 consists of 16 amino acids. Only the CDR3 region is kept as DNA, spanning 48 bases read in frame from base 1. The data stem from a study of blood T cell repertoires in COVID-19 (dated by TCRdb to 2020 to 2021). In the study overall: Samples covering the acute and convalescent phases of COVID-19 were provided by collaborators in the United States, Italy and Spain. Samples were obtained from the ongoing ImmuneRACE study (first 160 participants) and from 1,254 subjects provided by 6 global collaborators. The material from the prospective study consisted of cDNA or gDNA derived from T cells, B-cell-depleted T cells, or PBMCs. A freely available public database, intended as a resource for researchers studying the immune response to SARS-CoV-2, is where the repertoires were released. Subjects who had been exposed to COVID-19, were actively infected with it, or had recovered from it provided the deeply sampled blood TCRbeta repertoires that made up the dataset. HLA class I and class II types, where available, came from metadata supplied by the sample provider rather than from assay-based typing. Nearly every sample came with metadata listing a de-identified subject ID, COVID-19 status, age in years and sex.

TCRbeta CDR3 regions were amplified from genomic DNA by means of the immunoSEQ Assay, a bias-controlled multiplex PCR. For the original study's pipeline: The number of nucleated cells in each sample was estimated by amplification of reference gene primers within the assay. To quantify the absolute abundance of each unique TCRbeta CDR3 rearrangement, sequence reads were collapsed and filtered. Productive Simpson clonality was computed per sample as the square root of Simpson's diversity index over productive rearrangements. The clones in this table, taken by TCRdb from immuneACCESS, are in-frame only. Not every clone is retained; where verified, under half of the shortfall comes from an unresolved V gene, and the cause of the rest is unknown. D and trimming were read from the DNA, whereas the V and J calls and clone size are those reported in that table. The sample yields about 200,000 clones; more than 65% were counted once. The biggest ten clones account for roughly 6.9% of the sample.

Overall results and qualifications from the work: The quantity of clinical and demographic metadata differed by source and by participant and was supplied without curation.

Participants in the prospective study were aged roughly 18 to 95 years, lived in approximately 26 United States geographic areas, and enrolled through a virtual design. To assign participants to cohorts, the prospective study relied on clinical history that participants themselves reported in a screening survey and a study questionnaire. ImmuneRACE Cohort 3 recovered participants were defined by two consecutive negative NP/OP PCR tests, healthcare professional clearance, or symptom resolution. In the prospective study, mobile phlebotomists collected whole blood, serum and a nasopharyngeal or oropharyngeal swab from each participant. Participants in the prospective study had the option to provide additional blood draws and questionnaires over an approximately 2-month period. Before DNA extraction, prospective study blood samples were shipped either frozen or at room temperature.

Source material: PBMCs or T cells enriched from blood (not recorded which). The sequence was collected from a man aged 40-55 years who had recovered from COVID-19. Rearrangement joined TRBV6-2 or TRBV6-3 to TRBJ1-1; the D gene is perhaps TRBD1, on 5 matching bases. The CDR3: CASSPPIGGAIGEAFF. The DNA reads as follows: TGTGCCAGCAGCCCCCCTATAGGTGGGGCTATCGGTGAAGCTTTCTTT.